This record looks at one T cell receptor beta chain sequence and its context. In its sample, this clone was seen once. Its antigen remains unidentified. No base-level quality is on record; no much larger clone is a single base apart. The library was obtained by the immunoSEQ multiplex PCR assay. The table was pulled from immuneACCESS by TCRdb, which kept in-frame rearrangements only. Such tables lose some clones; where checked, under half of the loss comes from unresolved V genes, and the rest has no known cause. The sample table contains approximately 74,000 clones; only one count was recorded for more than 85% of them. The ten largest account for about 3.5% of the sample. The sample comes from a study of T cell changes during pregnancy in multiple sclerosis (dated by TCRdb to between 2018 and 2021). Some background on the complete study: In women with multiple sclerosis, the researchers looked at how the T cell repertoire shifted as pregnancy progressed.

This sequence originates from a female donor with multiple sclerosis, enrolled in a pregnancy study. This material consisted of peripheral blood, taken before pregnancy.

The CDR3 protein sequence reads: CASSQARAGDEQFF. DNA sequence: TGTGCCAGCAGCCAAGCCCGAGCGGGGGATGAGCAGTTCTTC. The rearrangement combines TRBV4-2 with TRBJ2-1; 8 bases in between match TRBD2. CDR1 and CDR2 were assigned from the germline V gene as LGHNA and YNFKEQ. Trimming removed 1 base from V and 8 bases from J; the gene matches leave 4 bases unexplained. Taken from cysteine to phenylalanine, the CDR3 has 14 residues. CDR3 DNA is the only sequence kept; it has 42 bases, read in frame from the first base.